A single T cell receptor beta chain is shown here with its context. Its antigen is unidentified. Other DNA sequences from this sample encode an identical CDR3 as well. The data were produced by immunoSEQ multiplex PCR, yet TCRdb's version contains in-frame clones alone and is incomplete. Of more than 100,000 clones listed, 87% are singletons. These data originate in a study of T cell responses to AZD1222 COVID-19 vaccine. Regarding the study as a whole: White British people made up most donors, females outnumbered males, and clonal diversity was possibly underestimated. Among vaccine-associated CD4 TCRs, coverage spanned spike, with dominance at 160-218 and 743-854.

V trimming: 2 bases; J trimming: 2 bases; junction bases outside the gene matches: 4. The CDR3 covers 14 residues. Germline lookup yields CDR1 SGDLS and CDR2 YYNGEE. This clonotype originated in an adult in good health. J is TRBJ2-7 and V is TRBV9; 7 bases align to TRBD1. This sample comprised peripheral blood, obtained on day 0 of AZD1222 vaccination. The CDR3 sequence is CASSVGDRTYEQYF. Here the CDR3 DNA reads TGTGCCAGCAGCGTCGGGGACAGAACCTACGAGCAGTACTTC.